The subject of this entry is one T cell receptor beta chain. The data stem from a study of blood T cell repertoires in COVID-19. As for the study in general: Acute and convalescent COVID-19 samples came from the United States, Italy and Spain. Sample material is recorded as cDNA or gDNA derived from T cells, B-cell-depleted T cells, or PBMCs.

How the authors handled the data: Researchers report that nucleated cell counts were estimated from reference gene primer amplification. Measured with immunoSEQ multiplex PCR; TCRdb has only the in-frame clones, and not every one. The V and J calls and clone size come from that table; D and trimming were worked out from the DNA. The sample carries over 85,000 clones, roughly 87% recorded once. The CDR3 contains 14 residues. CDR1 is MNHEY, CDR2 SMNVEV, per germline (reference sequence). J gave up 3 bases and V 4 bases, and 3 bases lay outside the gene matches. The chain carries TRBV27 and TRBJ1-1; 9 bases match TRBD1. The specimen was peripheral blood. The clonotype was recovered from a human donor in a cohort sampled during active COVID-19. The CDR3 nucleotides read TGTGCCAGCAGTTCCCGGACAGGGGACACTGAAGCTTTCTTT. Protein: CASSSRTGDTEAFF.